These 25 T cell receptor beta chains were sequenced from one sample in a study of a mutant IDH1 vaccine in newly diagnosed glioma. The assay was immunoSEQ multiplex PCR, and TCRdb's table has in-frame clones only and misses some. This table holds approximately 79,000 clones, approximately 89% found once. Their recognized antigens are unknown. Time point indicated: week 23, last vaccination. Each dose of the vaccine consisted of 300 ug of mutant IDH1 20-mer peptide, with topical imiquimod. Sequencing was performed on PBMCs, taken from a glioma patient whose treatment included an IDH1 peptide vaccine. These receptors all come from a woman between 50 and 59 years old with glioma.

The J gene is TRBJ1-1, the V gene TRBV28; tentative D call: TRBD1 (6 bases). Germline CDR1 reads MDHEN; CDR2 reads SYDVKM. The CDR3 is 16 residues long. V lost 6 bases and J lost 0, with 17 bases in between. Here the CDR3 DNA reads TGTGCCAGCAGGGCCAGGGGTCGTAATATGAACACTGAAGCTTTCTTT. Its translation: CASRARGRNMNTEAFF. Combining the CDR3 with reference TRBV28 and TRBJ1-1 gives the whole variable domain DVKVTQSSRYLVKRTGEKVFLECVQDMDHENMFWYRQDPGLGLRLIYFSYDVKMKEKGDIPEGYSVSREKKERFSLILESASTNQTSMYLCASRARGRNMNTEAFFGQGTRLTVV.

The chain is built from TRBV11-2 and TRBJ2-3; D may be TRBD2 (6 bases). There are 15 residues in the CDR3. CDR1 and CDR2 (germline): SGHAT, FQNNGV. Deletions cut 1 base from V and 4 bases from J, with 12 bases between. The CDR3 DNA is TGTGCCAGCAGCTTAGCGGGAGCGAGTGCAGATACGCAGTATTTT. Protein: CASSLAGASADTQYF. Complete variable domain (other parts from reference TRBV11-2 and TRBJ2-3): EAGVAQSPRYKIIEKRQSVAFWCNPISGHATLYWYQQILGQGPKLLIQFQNNGVVDDSQLPKDRFSAERLKGVDSTLKIQPAKLEDSAVYLCASSLAGASADTQYFGPGTRLTVL.

The CDR3 is CASSPPKGQGRQETQYF. CDR3 coding DNA: TGTGCCAGCTCACCACCGAAAGGACAGGGGCGGCAAGAGACCCAGTACTTC. The chain combines TRBV18 with TRBJ2-5; TRBD1 matches at 9 bases. Germline V gene lookup returns CDR1 KGHSH and CDR2 LQKENI. Losses at the gene ends were 0 bases for V and 2 bases for J; bases not matched to a gene: 7. The CDR3 is 17 residues long.

This clone was observed a single time. The sample contains more than one DNA sequence encoding this CDR3. The rearrangement links TRBV2 to TRBJ2-3; D remains ambiguous. The CDR3 length is 15 residues. The germline V and J ends were trimmed by 3 bases and 0 bases, with 10 bases remaining between them. The V gene's germline CDR1 is SNHLY and CDR2 FYNNEI. CDR3 loop: CASSEVNPSTDTQYF. The DNA for the CDR3 is TGTGCCAGCAGTGAGGTTAACCCCAGCACAGATACGCAGTATTTT.

V usage is TRBV9 and J usage is TRBJ2-3; unclear D gene. The germline gives CDR1 SGDLS, CDR2 YYNGEE. V was cut by 3 bases and J by 0 bases, with 8 bases left in between. The CDR3 is 14 amino acids. Here the CDR3 reads CASSGVYSTDTQYF. The CDR3 nucleotides read TGTGCCAGCAGCGGGGTTTATAGCACAGATACGCAGTATTTT.

This chain uses TRBV10-2 with TRBJ2-5; 8 nucleotides align to TRBD2. The V gene's germline CDR1 is WSHSY and CDR2 SAAADI. Losses at the gene ends were 2 bases for V and 5 bases for J; bases not matched to a gene: 13. CDR3 length equals 17 residues. CDR3 loop: CASSEVGAAGEGETQYF. The CDR3 DNA reads TGCGCCAGCAGTGAGGTGGGGGCAGCGGGAGAGGGGGAGACCCAGTACTTC.

The chain joins TRBV7-3 to TRBJ2-1; 7 bases agree with TRBD1. Trimming at V came to 0 bases and at J to 10 bases, leaving 6 bases not matched to a gene. The CDR3 consists of 14 residues. In germline, CDR1 is SGHTA, CDR2 FQGTGA. DNA of the CDR3: TGTGCCAGCAGCTTAACCACAGGGGCCGGGGAGCAGTTCTTC. This codes for CASSLTTGAGEQFF.

This chain connects TRBV7-3 to TRBJ2-3; TRBD2 aligns across 11 bases. Germline V CDR1 and CDR2: SGHTA, FQGTGA. J gave up 3 bases and V 5 bases, and 10 bases lay outside the gene matches. This CDR3 is 17 amino acids long. The CDR3 DNA reads as TGTGCCAGCAGCGCTACAGGGACTAGCGGTCGAACAGATACGCAGTATTTT. Its protein is CASSATGTSGRTDTQYF.

This clone was seen more than once but under ten times. The J gene is TRBJ2-7, the V gene TRBV11-2; no clear D gene. Trimming shortened V by 0 bases and J by 0 bases, and 9 bases separated the two germline ends. This CDR3 region has 15 residues. Germline CDR1 is SGHAT and CDR2 is FQNNGV. The chain's CDR3 is CASSLDLGSSYEQYF. The CDR3 nucleotides are TGTGCCAGCAGCTTAGATCTTGGTTCCTCCTACGAGCAGTACTTC.

The chain recombines TRBV7-9 with TRBJ2-1, with D possibly being TRBD1 (6 bases). The ends were cut back, 5 bases at V and 6 bases at J, with 14 bases in the middle. Looked up from germline, CDR1 is SEHNR and CDR2 is FQNEAQ (reference sequence). The CDR3 runs 14 residues. This chain's CDR3 is CASSPPQGRNEQFF. CDR3 in DNA: TGTGCCAGCAGCCCCCCACAGGGCCGCAATGAGCAGTTCTTC.

This chain uses TRBV25-1 with TRBJ2-7; TRBD2 is a possible D gene (5 bases). Trimming left V 4 bases short and J 1 base short, with 11 bases between. Germline V gene lookup returns CDR1 MGHDK and CDR2 SYGVNS. The CDR3 covers 14 residues. The CDR3 nucleotides read TGTGCCAGCAGTGTCGGAGGAGAATCCTACGAGCAGTACTTC. Translated: CASSVGGESYEQYF.

The V and J genes are TRBV2 and TRBJ1-1; D might be TRBD1 (6 bases). The CDR3 contains 11 residues. Germline V gives CDR1 SNHLY, CDR2 FYNNEI. Between the trimmed V and J ends, which lost 10 bases and 1 base, there was a span of 7 bases. The CDR3 DNA is TGTGCCAAGACAGGGAACACTGAAGCTTTCTTT. Translated, it gives CAKTGNTEAFF.

The V and J genes are TRBV7-9 and TRBJ2-4; a possible D gene is TRBD1 (5 bases). CDR1 SEHNR and CDR2 FQNEAQ come from the germline V gene (reference sequence). Trimming pared 10 bases from V and 2 bases from J, leaving 12 bases between. The CDR3 is 13 amino acids. The DNA of the CDR3 is TGTGCCACCTCCCCAGGGTCCAAAAACATTCAGTACTTC. It codes for CATSPGSKNIQYF.

The chain uses TRBV6-1 and TRBJ2-7, with TRBD2 as a possible D gene (5 bases). V was shortened by 8 bases and J by 9 bases, with 14 bases between the two germline ends. The V gene's germline CDR1 is MNHNS and CDR2 SASEGT. There are 11 residues in the CDR3. CDR3 amino acids: CASPKGVRQYF. In DNA, the CDR3 is TGTGCCAGCCCCAAGGGAGTCAGGCAGTACTTC.

The rearrangement uses TRBV19 and TRBJ2-2, with TRBD2 matching over 8 bases. The V gene end was trimmed by 3 bases and the J gene end by 3 bases; junction bases not matched to a gene: 12. This CDR3 comprises 18 residues. Germline CDR1 reads LNHDA; CDR2 reads SQIVND (reference sequence). The CDR3 is CASSIVWREAPDTGELFF. CDR3 bases: TGTGCCAGTAGTATCGTCTGGCGGGAGGCCCCGGACACCGGGGAGCTGTTTTTT.

This clone came up once. The gene calls are TRBV9 and TRBJ1-5, with 9 bases lining up with TRBD1. Germline assignment: CDR1 SGDLS and CDR2 YYNGEE. The CDR3 has 15 amino acids. After removal of 4 bases from V and 0 bases from J, the junction contained 2 bases not matched to a gene. The CDR3 DNA reads as TGTGCCAGCAGCAGGACAGGGGTTAGCAATCAGCCCCAGCATTTT. Residues: CASSRTGVSNQPQHF.

This chain connects TRBV9 to TRBJ1-3; D unresolved. The CDR3 contains 15 residues. CDR1 and CDR2 from the germline V gene are SGDLS and YYNGEE. V was shortened by 0 bases and J by 0 bases, with 7 bases between the two germline ends. CDR3 region: CASSVDSSSGNTIYF. The CDR3 DNA reads as TGTGCCAGCAGCGTAGACTCAAGCTCTGGAAACACCATATATTTT.

V and J are TRBV27 and TRBJ2-7; 7 positions agree with TRBD1. Germline CDR1 MNHEY, CDR2 SMNVEV (reference sequence). Trimming removed 5 bases from V and 2 bases from J; junction bases left unmatched: 6. The CDR3 loop spans 14 amino acids. The CDR3 DNA sequence: TGTGCCAGCAGTCCCGGCCAGGGGGCCTACGAGCAGTACTTC. Its protein is CASSPGQGAYEQYF.

In the case of this clone: The junction differs from germline at one of its ends, possibly a read error. The chain joins TRBV7-7 to TRBJ2-7; 7 positions match TRBD1. From germline, CDR1 is SSHAT and CDR2 FNYEAQ (reference sequence). This CDR3 region has 15 residues. As DNA, the CDR3 is TGTGCTAGCAGCTTGGGCAGGGGGAGCTCCTACGAGCAGTACTTC. This codes for CASSLGRGSSYEQYF.

The CDR3 region is CASSLGQVREQFF. CDR3 nucleotides: TGTGCCAGCAGCCTCGGACAGGTGCGGGAGCAGTTCTTC. This chain connects TRBV5-6 to TRBJ2-1, with 7 bases fitting TRBD1. Germline V gene lookup returns CDR1 SGHDT and CDR2 YYEEEE. The CDR3 loop spans 13 amino acids. The trim removed 4 bases at V and 10 bases at J, leaving 8 bases unmatched.

The CDR3 DNA follows: TGTGCCAGCAGCTTGCGCGGCGGTTCGGCTAGCGGGGGTGAGCAGTACTTC. As protein: CASSLRGGSASGGEQYF. The chain couples TRBV11-2 to TRBJ2-7, with 10 positions matching TRBD2. The CDR3 is made up of 17 amino acids. Trimming took 3 bases from V and 7 from J; bases not matched to a gene: 15. CDR1 SGHAT and CDR2 FQNNGV come from the germline V gene. The full variable domain, with the rest looked up from reference TRBV11-2 and TRBJ2-7, is EAGVAQSPRYKIIEKRQSVAFWCNPISGHATLYWYQQILGQGPKLLIQFQNNGVVDDSQLPKDRFSAERLKGVDSTLKIQPAKLEDSAVYLCASSLRGGSASGGEQYFGPGTRLTVT.

The chain recombines TRBV7-3 with TRBJ2-7; 7 bases are shared with TRBD2. The trim removed 5 bases at V and 5 bases at J, leaving 9 bases unmatched. CDR3 length: 14 amino acids. Germline values: CDR1 SGHTA, CDR2 FQGTGA. This chain's CDR3 is CASSRTGGADEQYF. The CDR3 bases are TGTGCCAGCAGCCGAACGGGAGGAGCCGACGAGCAGTACTTC.

This clone has only one observation. This chain joins TRBV2 and TRBJ2-2; the D is unclear. The V gene lost 7 bases and the J gene lost 0 bases, with 6 bases spanning the gap. The CDR3 extends over 13 amino acids. Looked up from germline, CDR1 is SNHLY and CDR2 is FYNNEI. DNA for the CDR3: TGTGCCAGCAAGGGTACGAACACCGGGGAGCTGTTTTTT. It encodes CASKGTNTGELFF.

The chain is built from TRBV28 and TRBJ2-4; possibly TRBD1 or TRBD2 for D (5 bases each). CDR3 length: 15 amino acids. The V gene lost 0 bases and the J gene lost 2 bases, with 8 bases spanning the gap. Germline lookup yields CDR1 MDHEN and CDR2 SYDVKM. Here the CDR3 DNA reads TGTGCCAGCAGTTTATGGCAGGGACCCAAAAACATTCAGTACTTC. Translating it yields CASSLWQGPKNIQYF.

The chain uses TRBV2 and TRBJ2-5, with D perhaps matching TRBD1 (5 bases). CDR1 is SNHLY, CDR2 FYNNEI, per germline. V was pared by 8 bases and J by 2 bases, with 15 bases between. This CDR3 is 14 amino acids long. The CDR3, as DNA: TGTGCCAGCGGGGCGGTGAACGGACAAGAGACCCAGTACTTC. Residues: CASGAVNGQETQYF.